The 6 T cell receptor beta chains reported below all come from one sample, sequenced in a study of blood T cell repertoires in COVID-19. Produced via immunoSEQ multiplex PCR; TCRdb's table is partial and in-frame only. The sample contains around 55,000 clones, 75% to 95% of which appear only once. The material sequenced was peripheral blood. The receptor source for this set is a human donor with active COVID-19. The donor label of this sample is uncertain.

V usage is TRBV27 and J usage is TRBJ1-2; the match to TRBD1 covers 9 bases. The J segment lost 6 bases and the V segment lost 2 bases, leaving 7 bases of the junction unmatched. The CDR3 totals 15 residues. The germline gives CDR1 MNHEY, CDR2 SMNVEV (reference sequence). The CDR3 DNA follows: TGTGCCAGCAGTTTAAGGTGGGACAGGGAGGATGGCTACACCTTC. Protein product: CASSLRWDREDGYTF.

The chain combines TRBV30 with TRBJ1-1; 7 bases fit TRBD1. The CDR3 extends over 13 amino acids. CDR1 is GTSNPN and CDR2 is SVGIG in the germline V gene (reference sequence). V shed 2 bases and J 8 bases; nucleotides not matched to a gene: 8. The CDR3 DNA is TGTGCCTGGAGTCTTGACAGGGTAACCGAAGCTTTCTTT. It specifies CAWSLDRVTEAFF.

The chain carries TRBV27 and TRBJ2-7; 14 bases fit TRBD2. Germline V lookup: CDR1 MNHEY, CDR2 SMNVEV (reference sequence). The CDR3 length is 16 residues. The J segment lost 5 bases and the V segment lost 3 bases, leaving 6 bases of the junction unmatched. DNA for the CDR3: TGTGCCAGCAGTTTTTTGGGACTAGCGGGGGCCGACGAGCAGTACTTC. Encoded protein: CASSFLGLAGADEQYF.

The chain combines TRBV19 with TRBJ2-7; the match to TRBD2 covers 12 bases. The CDR3 totals 14 residues. CDR1 LNHDA and CDR2 SQIVND come from the germline V gene (reference sequence). V was pared by 6 bases and J by 4 bases, with 4 bases of the junction left unmatched. DNA of the CDR3: TGTGCCAGTAGCGGACTAGCGGGATCTTACGAGCAGTACTTC. Amino acid sequence: CASSGLAGSYEQYF.

The chain is built from TRBV7-9 and TRBJ2-1; 8 bases agree with TRBD1. CDR1 is SEHNR and CDR2 is FQNEAQ in the germline V gene (reference sequence). Trimming at V came to 6 bases and at J to 1 base, leaving 5 bases not matched to a gene. The CDR3 totals 15 residues. In DNA, the CDR3 is TGTGCCAGCAGGATAACAGGGGGGTCCTACAATGAGCAGTTCTTC. Its protein is CASRITGGSYNEQFF.

The gene calls are TRBV27 and TRBJ1-4, with 9 bases fitting TRBD1. The CDR3 runs 16 residues. Germline V gene sequence: CDR1 MNHEY, CDR2 SMNVEV (reference sequence). The V gene end was trimmed by 6 bases and the J gene end by 7 bases; junction bases not matched to a gene: 12. CDR3 bases: TGTGCCAGCAGGGCTACAGGGGGCGCATTGAGTGAAAAACTGTTTTTT. It is translated as CASRATGGALSEKLFF.